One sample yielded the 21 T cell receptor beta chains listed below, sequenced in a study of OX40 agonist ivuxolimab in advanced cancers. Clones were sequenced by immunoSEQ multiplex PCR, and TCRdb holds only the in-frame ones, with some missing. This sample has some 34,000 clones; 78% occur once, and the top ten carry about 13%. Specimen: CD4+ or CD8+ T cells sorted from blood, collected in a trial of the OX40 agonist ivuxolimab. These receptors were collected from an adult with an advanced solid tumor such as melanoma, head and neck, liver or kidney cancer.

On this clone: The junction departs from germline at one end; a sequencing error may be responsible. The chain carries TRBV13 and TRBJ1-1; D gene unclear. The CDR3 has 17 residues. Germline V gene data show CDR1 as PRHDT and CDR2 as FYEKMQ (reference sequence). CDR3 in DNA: TGTGCCAGCAGCCCACGGGGTCTGGCAGGAGGTAACATTGAAGCTTTCTTT. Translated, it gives CASSPRGLAGGNIEAFF. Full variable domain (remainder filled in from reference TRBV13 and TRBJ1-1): AAGVIQSPRHLIKEKRETATLKCYPIPRHDTVYWYQQGPGQDPQFLISFYEKMQSDKGSIPDRFSAQQFSDYHSELNMSSLELGDSALYFCASSPRGLAGGNIEAFFGQGTRLTVV.

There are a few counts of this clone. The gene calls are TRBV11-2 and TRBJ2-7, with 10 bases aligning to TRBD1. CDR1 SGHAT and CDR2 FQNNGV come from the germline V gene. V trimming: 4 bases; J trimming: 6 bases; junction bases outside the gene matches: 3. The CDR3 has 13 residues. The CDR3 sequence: CASSSRTGGEQYF. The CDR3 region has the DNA TGTGCCAGCAGCTCCCGGACAGGGGGCGAGCAGTACTTC.

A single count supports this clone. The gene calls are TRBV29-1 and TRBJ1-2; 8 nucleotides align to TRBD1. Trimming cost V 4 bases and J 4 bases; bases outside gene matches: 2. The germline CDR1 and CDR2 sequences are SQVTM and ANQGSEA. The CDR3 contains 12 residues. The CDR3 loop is CSVVGQAYGYTF. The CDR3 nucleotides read TGCAGCGTTGTGGGACAGGCCTATGGCTACACCTTC.

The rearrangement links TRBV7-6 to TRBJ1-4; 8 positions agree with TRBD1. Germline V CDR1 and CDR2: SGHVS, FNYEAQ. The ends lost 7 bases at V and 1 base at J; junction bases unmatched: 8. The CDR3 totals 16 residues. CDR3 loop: CASMQGAWGTNEKLFF. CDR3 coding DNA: TGTGCCAGCATGCAGGGGGCATGGGGAACTAATGAAAAACTGTTTTTT.

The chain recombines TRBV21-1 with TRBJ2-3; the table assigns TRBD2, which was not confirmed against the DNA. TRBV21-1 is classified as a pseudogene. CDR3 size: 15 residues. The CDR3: CASGTSGGYTDTQYF. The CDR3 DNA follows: TGTGCCAGCGGGACTAGCGGGGGTTACACAGATACGCAGTATTTT.

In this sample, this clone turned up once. Written as DNA, the CDR3 is TGCAGCGTTGATAAGGGACGGACCGGGGAGCTGTTTTTT. It specifies CSVDKGRTGELFF. The chain joins TRBV29-1 to TRBJ2-2; TRBD1 or TRBD2 may be the D gene (5 bases each). The CDR3 is 13 residues long. V was cut by 3 bases and J by 5 bases, with 10 bases left in between. Germline values: CDR1 SQVTM, CDR2 ANQGSEA.

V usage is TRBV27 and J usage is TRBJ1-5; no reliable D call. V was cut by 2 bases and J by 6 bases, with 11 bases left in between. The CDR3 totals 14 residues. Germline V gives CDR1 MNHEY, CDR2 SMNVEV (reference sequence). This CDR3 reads CASSLVGNTQPQHF. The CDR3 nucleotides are TGTGCCAGCAGTTTAGTAGGGAACACTCAGCCCCAGCATTTT.

The chain's CDR3 is CASRPVGLSDNEQFF. The DNA of the CDR3 is TGTGCCAGCAGACCGGTGGGTCTTTCGGACAATGAGCAGTTCTTC. The rearrangement links TRBV9 to TRBJ2-1, with unresolved D. V lost 5 bases to trimming and J lost 5 bases, with 17 bases between them. The CDR3 is 15 residues long. Germline V gene sequence: CDR1 SGDLS, CDR2 YYNGEE.

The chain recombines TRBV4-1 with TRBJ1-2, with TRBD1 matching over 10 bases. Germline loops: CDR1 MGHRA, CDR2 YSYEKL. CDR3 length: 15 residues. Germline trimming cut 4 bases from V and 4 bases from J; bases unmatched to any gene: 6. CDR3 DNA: TGCGCCAGCAGCCCCGGGACAGGGGACCTCTATGGCTACACCTTC. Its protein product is CASSPGTGDLYGYTF.

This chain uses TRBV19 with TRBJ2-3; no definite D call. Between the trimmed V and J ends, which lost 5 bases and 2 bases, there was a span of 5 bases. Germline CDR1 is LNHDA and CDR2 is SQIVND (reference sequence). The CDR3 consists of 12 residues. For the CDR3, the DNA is TGTGCCAGTAGTGCACACACAGATACGCAGTATTTT. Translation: CASSAHTDTQYF.

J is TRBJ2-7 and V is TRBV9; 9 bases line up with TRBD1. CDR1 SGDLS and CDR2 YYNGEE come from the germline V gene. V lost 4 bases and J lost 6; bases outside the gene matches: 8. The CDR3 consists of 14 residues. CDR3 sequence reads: CASSYGQGNLEQYF. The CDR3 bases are TGTGCCAGCAGCTACGGACAGGGGAACCTCGAGCAGTACTTC.

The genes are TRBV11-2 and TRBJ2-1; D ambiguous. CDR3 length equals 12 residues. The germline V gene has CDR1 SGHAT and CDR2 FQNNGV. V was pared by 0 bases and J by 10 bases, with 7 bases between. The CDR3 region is CASSLDRREQFF. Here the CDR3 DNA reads TGTGCCAGCAGCTTAGATCGAAGGGAGCAGTTCTTC.

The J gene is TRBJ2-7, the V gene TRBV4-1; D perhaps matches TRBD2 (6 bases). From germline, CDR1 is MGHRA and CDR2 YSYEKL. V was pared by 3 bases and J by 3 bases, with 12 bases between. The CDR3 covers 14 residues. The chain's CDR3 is CASSHGRDIYEQYF. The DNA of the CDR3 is TGCGCCAGCAGCCATGGGCGGGATATCTACGAGCAGTACTTC.

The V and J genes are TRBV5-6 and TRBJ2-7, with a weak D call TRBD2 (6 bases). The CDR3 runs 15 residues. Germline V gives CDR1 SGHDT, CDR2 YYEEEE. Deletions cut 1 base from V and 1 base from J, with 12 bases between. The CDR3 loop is CASSLSGTGSYEQYF. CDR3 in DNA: TGTGCCAGCAGCTTGTCCGGGACTGGATCCTACGAGCAGTACTTC. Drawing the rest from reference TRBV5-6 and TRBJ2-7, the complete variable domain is DAGVTQSPTHLIKTRGQQVTLRCSPKSGHDTVSWYQQALGQGPQFIFQYYEEEERQRGNFPDRFSGHQFPNYSSELNVNALLLGDSALYLCASSLSGTGSYEQYFGPGTRLTVT.

The DNA for the CDR3 is TGTGCCAGCAGACCCCGCGGGGGCTCTAACTATGGCTACACCTTC. Translating gives CASRPRGGSNYGYTF. The chain carries TRBV28 and TRBJ1-2, with a tentative D call TRBD1 (6 bases). The CDR3 loop spans 15 amino acids. The V end was cut by 6 bases, the J end by 0 bases, with 14 bases between. The germline V gene has CDR1 MDHEN and CDR2 SYDVKM.

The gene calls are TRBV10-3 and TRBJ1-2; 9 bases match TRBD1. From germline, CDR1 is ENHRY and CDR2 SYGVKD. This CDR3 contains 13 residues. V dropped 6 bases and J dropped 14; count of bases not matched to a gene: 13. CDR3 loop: CAISTGTGSSRTF. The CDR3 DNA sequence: TGTGCCATCAGCACCGGGACAGGGAGTAGCAGGACCTTC.

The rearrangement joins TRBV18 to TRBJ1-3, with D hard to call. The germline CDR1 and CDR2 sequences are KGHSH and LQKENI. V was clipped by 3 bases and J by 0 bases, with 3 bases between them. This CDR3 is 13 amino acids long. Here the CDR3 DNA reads TGTGCCAGCTCACCCGACTCTGGAAACACCATATATTTT. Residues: CASSPDSGNTIYF.

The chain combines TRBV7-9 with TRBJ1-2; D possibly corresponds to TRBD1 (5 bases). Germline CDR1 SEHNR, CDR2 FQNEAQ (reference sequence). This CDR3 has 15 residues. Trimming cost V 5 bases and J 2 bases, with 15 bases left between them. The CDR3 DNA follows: TGTGCCAGCAGCCCGCAGGGTCTCGGAAACTATGGCTACACCTTC. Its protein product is CASSPQGLGNYGYTF.

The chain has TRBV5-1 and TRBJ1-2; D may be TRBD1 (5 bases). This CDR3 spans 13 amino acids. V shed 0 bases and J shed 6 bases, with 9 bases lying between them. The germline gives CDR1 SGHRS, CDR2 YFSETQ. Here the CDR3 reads CASSLGQRNGYTF. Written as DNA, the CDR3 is TGCGCCAGCAGCTTGGGACAGCGGAATGGCTACACCTTC.

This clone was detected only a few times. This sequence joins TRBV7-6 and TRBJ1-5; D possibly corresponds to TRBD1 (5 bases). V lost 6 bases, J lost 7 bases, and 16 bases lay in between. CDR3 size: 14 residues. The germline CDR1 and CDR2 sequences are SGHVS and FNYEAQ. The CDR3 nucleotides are TGTGCCAGCAGTTCGGACGGGGGGAAACAGCCCCAGCATTTT. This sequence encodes CASSSDGGKQPQHF.

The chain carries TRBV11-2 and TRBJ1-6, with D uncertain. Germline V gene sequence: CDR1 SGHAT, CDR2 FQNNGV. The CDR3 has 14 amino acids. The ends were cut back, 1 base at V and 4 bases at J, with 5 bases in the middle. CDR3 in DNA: TGTGCCAGCAGCTTAGGAGGGTATAATTCACCCCTCCACTTT. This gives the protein CASSLGGYNSPLHF.